The TCR beta chain under discussion was sequenced for a study of blood T cell repertoires in COVID-19 (dated by TCRdb to about 2020). Study-wide context: The collaborator samples originated in the United States, Italy and Spain and spanned the acute and convalescent phases of COVID-19. The prospective study material was composed of cDNA or gDNA derived from T cells, B-cell-depleted T cells, or PBMCs. The repertoires were released in a freely available public database intended as a resource for research on the immune response to SARS-CoV-2. A de-identified subject ID, COVID-19 status, age in years and sex were almost always included in the sample metadata. The samples were drawn from two sources: the first 160 participants of the ongoing ImmuneRACE study, and over 1,000 subjects contributed by 6 global collaborators. Where available, HLA class I and class II types were taken from metadata supplied by the sample provider and were not determined by assay-based typing. Subjects who had been exposed to COVID-19, were actively infected with it, or had recovered from it provided the deeply sampled blood TCRbeta repertoires that made up the dataset. Overall study results and their limits: How much clinical and demographic metadata was included differed by source and by participant, and the metadata was provided uncurated.

Each collaborating institution followed its own protocols to collect whole blood in K2EDTA tubes. Collaborator samples were shipped for TCRbeta analysis as frozen whole blood, isolated PBMCs, or DNA extracted from either sample type. TCRbeta CDR3 regions were amplified from genomic DNA by means of the immunoSEQ Assay, a bias-controlled multiplex PCR. Regarding the original processing steps: Nucleated cell counts per sample were estimated from amplification of reference gene primers within the assay. To quantify the absolute abundance of each unique TCRbeta CDR3 rearrangement, sequence reads were collapsed and filtered. For each sample, productive Simpson clonality was calculated as the square root of Simpson's diversity index over productive rearrangements. The table was pulled from immuneACCESS by TCRdb, which kept in-frame rearrangements only. Such tables lose some clones; where checked, under half of the loss comes from unresolved V genes, and the rest has no known cause. The V and J calls and the clone size are those of that table, but D and trimming were determined from the DNA. A total of under 500,000 clones appear in this sample, roughly 91% of them only once. The ten largest clones represent 4.3% of the sample.

Details on this clone: Its specific antigen is unknown. The record has no base qualities; no much larger clone is one base away.

The CDR3 goes from the cysteine to the phenylalanine over 16 residues. Left in the record is the CDR3 DNA by itself, 48 bases read in frame from the first base. V drops 1 base and J drops 3 bases, leaving 10 bases in between. For CDR1 and CDR2, the germline V gene lists MGHRA and YSYEKL. The source is a woman aged 30 to 39 with acute or convalescent COVID-19. This receptor chain uses TRBV4-1 and TRBJ1-6; the D segment cannot be called with confidence. Material: peripheral blood. CDR3 loop: CASSQAPLVYNSPLHF. The bases read TGCGCCAGCAGCCAAGCTCCACTCGTCTATAATTCACCCCTCCACTTT.